This section outlines one T cell receptor (beta chain) sequence together with its context. Its cognate antigen is unknown. This specimen comes from a study of T-cell memory formation after mild COVID-19. TCRdb processed the 5' RACE reads anew with MiXCR; each CDR3 protein has one entry. The sample holds about 620,000 distinct CDR3 sequences, roughly 17% seen once. Study-wide findings and caveats: Clones shrinking between day 15 and 85 showed a balanced CD4/CD8 split, and those that grew later tilted toward CD4+. Contracting CD4+ clones sat mainly in CM and EM; CD8+ in EMRA.

Sequencing was carried out using PBMCs or a T cell subset sorted from them (not recorded which). This clonotype originated in an adult woman who had mild COVID-19 (a few samples of this study predate the infection). Cell type and time point are not known.

The CDR3 protein is CASSPRPGPSQFF. Written as DNA, the CDR3 is TGTGCCAGCTCACCACGCCCCGGGCCCTCGCAGTTCTTC. The chain links TRBV18 to TRBJ2-1, with D unclear. The CDR3 extends over 13 amino acids. Trimming stripped 1 base from V and 12 bases from J, with 13 bases between. Germline CDR1 KGHSH, CDR2 LQKENI.